This T cell receptor beta chain came from a study of T cell responses to AZD1222 COVID-19 vaccine. Study-wide points: Clonal diversity was possibly underestimated; the donors were predominantly white British and more often female. The breadth and depth of Spike-specific TCRs increased once two AZD1222 doses had been given.

Germline CDR1 reads SGHKS; CDR2 reads YYEKEE (reference sequence). CDR3 length: 14 amino acids. Trimming took off 5 bases at V and 8 bases at J, with 19 bases between the two ends. Clones were read by immunoSEQ multiplex PCR, and TCRdb kept only the in-frame ones, dropping some. The table records some 130,000 clones, about 90% of them present only once. With respect to this clone: Its antigen is as yet unknown.

Pooled together were second doses at about 4 or about 12 weeks. The V gene is TRBV5-5, the J gene TRBJ1-1, with D unclear. The receptor comes from an adult who received the AZD1222 COVID-19 vaccine. Source: peripheral blood, taken 28 days after the second AZD1222 dose. In nucleotides, the CDR3 is TGTGCCAGCAGTCGGACCGACGATTGGGCCGAAGCTTTCTTT. Protein: CASSRTDDWAEAFF.